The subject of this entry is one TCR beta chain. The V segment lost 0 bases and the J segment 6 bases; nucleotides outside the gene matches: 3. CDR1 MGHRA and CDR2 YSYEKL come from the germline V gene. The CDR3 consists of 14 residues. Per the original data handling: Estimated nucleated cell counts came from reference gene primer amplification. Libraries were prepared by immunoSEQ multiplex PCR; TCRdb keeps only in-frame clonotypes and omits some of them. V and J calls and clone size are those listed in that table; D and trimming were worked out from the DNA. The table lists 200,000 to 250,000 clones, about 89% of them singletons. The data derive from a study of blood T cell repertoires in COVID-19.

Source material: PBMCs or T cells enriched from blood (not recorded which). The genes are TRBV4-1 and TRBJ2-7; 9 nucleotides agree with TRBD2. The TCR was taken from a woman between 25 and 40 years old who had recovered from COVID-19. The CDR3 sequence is CASSQEGTSREQYF. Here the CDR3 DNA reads TGCGCCAGCAGCCAAGAAGGGACTAGCCGCGAGCAGTACTTC.